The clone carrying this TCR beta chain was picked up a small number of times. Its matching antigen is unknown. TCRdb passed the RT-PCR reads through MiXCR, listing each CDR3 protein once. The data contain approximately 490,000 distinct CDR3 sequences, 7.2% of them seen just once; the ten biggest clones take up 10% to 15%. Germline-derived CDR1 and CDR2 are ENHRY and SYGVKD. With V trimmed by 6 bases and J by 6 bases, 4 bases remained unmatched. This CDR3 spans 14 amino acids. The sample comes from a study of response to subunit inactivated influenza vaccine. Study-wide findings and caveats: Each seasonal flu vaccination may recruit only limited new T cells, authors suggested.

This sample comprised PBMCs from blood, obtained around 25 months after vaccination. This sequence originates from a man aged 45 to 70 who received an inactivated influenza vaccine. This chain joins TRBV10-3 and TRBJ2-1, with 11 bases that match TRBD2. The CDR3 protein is CAIRPSGGRNEQFF. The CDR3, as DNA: TGTGCCATCAGGCCTAGCGGGGGGCGCAATGAGCAGTTCTTC.